This TCR beta chain was recovered during a study of tumor-infiltrating lymphocytes in primary liver carcinoma. As concerns this clonotype: Its specificity is not known. A read error may explain this, as a much larger clone is one base away.

With around 490 ng total RNA as template and a constant-region primer, TCR beta cDNA was made. Libraries of TCR beta came from three nested multiplex PCR rounds with slightly modified ARM-PCR. Each of the first two PCR rounds ran roughly 9 cycles with TRBV1-TRBV30 forward and C-beta reverse primers. One entry per CDR3 protein results from TCRdb running MiXCR on the multiplex PCR reads. The table records about 330,000 distinct CDR3 sequences, 65% of them present only once. Study-level results: Blood trailed tumors significantly in top-250-clone fraction (p = 0.039). Tumor-adjacent and tumor-blood pairs overlapped less than tumor region pairs did.

Both blood RNA, taken from unsorted whole blood, and germline DNA were extracted. Germline V gene lookup returns CDR1 MNHEY and CDR2 SVGEGT. This CDR3 has 15 residues. Sequencing used peripheral blood. The source of this sequence is a man aged 35 to 55 with primary liver carcinoma and hepatitis B virus infection. This chain joins TRBV6-2 or TRBV6-3 and TRBJ2-7; D gene unclear. CDR3 in DNA: TGTGGCAGCAGCCAACCGGGTATGAGCTCCTACGAGCAGTACTTC. It specifies CGSSQPGMSSYEQYF.